Listed below are T cell receptor beta chains from one sample, sequenced in a study of identical twins. TCRdb called the 5' RACE reads again in MiXCR, with one record for every CDR3 protein. The sample lists approximately 600,000 distinct CDR3 sequences, less than 9% occurring once. This same sample was also part of a study on yellow fever vaccine responses in identical twins.

The sample was PBMCs. The receptors shown here come from a woman in her late teens or twenties in good health. Both conserved end residues are part of each CDR3. The order of the fields is D gene, clone size, V gene, J gene, CDR3 length, CDR3 protein, CDR3 DNA. A D gene is named only where the DNA matches it firmly. Clone size is stated in some rows and not others, as once, few, many or a class when expanded.

D: .; size: many; V: TRBV12-3/TRBV12-4; J: TRBJ1-2; length: 13; CDR3: CASSKGLDYGYTF; DNA: TGTGCCAGCAGTAAGGGGTTGGACTATGGCTACACCTTC
D: .; size: .; V: TRBV11-1; J: TRBJ2-1; length: 18; CDR3: CASSSIPRSADSYNEQFF; DNA: TGTGCCAGCAGCTCTATCCCCCGCTCGGCGGACTCCTACAATGAGCAGTTCTTC
D: .; size: many; V: TRBV12-3/TRBV12-4; J: TRBJ2-2; length: 15; CDR3: CASIERLSFPGELFF; DNA: TGTGCCAGCATAGAGCGGCTATCCTTTCCCGGGGAGCTGTTTTTT
D: .; size: many; V: TRBV24-1; J: TRBJ1-1; length: 13; CDR3: CATQRGVYTEAFF; DNA: TGTGCCACCCAACGAGGAGTGTACACTGAAGCTTTCTTT
D: .; size: .; V: TRBV4-1; J: TRBJ1-2; length: 18; CDR3: CASSQVLGVFRETGGYTF; DNA: TGCGCCAGCAGCCAAGTTTTGGGGGTATTTAGGGAAACGGGCGGCTACACCTTC
D: TRBD2; size: many; V: TRBV4-1; J: TRBJ2-4; length: 17; CDR3: CASSPIGLAVAKNIQYF; DNA: TGCGCCAGCAGCCCAATAGGGCTAGCGGTAGCCAAAAACATTCAGTACTTC
D: .; size: many; V: TRBV7-9; J: TRBJ1-2; length: 14; CDR3: CASGGSGGVNGYTF; DNA: TGTGCCAGCGGGGGGTCAGGTGGAGTTAATGGCTACACCTTC
D: TRBD2; size: .; V: TRBV6-4; J: TRBJ2-3; length: 17; CDR3: CASSDSSERGGTDTQYF; DNA: TGTGCCAGCAGTGACTCTTCTGAGCGGGGGGGCACAGATACGCAGTATTTT
D: .; size: many; V: TRBV25-1; J: TRBJ1-2; length: 12; CDR3: CASSEWGYGYTF; DNA: TGTGCCAGCAGTGAATGGGGTTATGGCTACACCTTC
D: .; size: many; V: TRBV11-2; J: TRBJ2-1; length: 15; CDR3: CASSLEGFSYNEQFF; DNA: TGTGCCAGCAGCTTAGAGGGGTTCTCCTACAATGAGCAGTTCTTC
D: TRBD1; size: many; V: TRBV27; J: TRBJ1-2; length: 14; CDR3: CASSWGTGGFGYTF; DNA: TGTGCCAGCAGCTGGGGGACAGGGGGTTTTGGCTACACCTTC
D: TRBD1; size: few; V: TRBV29-1; J: TRBJ2-5; length: 14; CDR3: CSVALGQGRETQYF; DNA: TGCAGCGTGGCCCTAGGACAGGGGCGGGAGACCCAGTACTTC
D: .; size: few; V: TRBV15; J: TRBJ2-7; length: 16; CDR3: CATSRDLEVVTYEQYF; DNA: TGTGCCACCAGCAGAGATCTCGAGGTTGTGACCTACGAGCAGTACTTC
D: .; size: .; V: TRBV6-1; J: TRBJ2-2; length: 15; CDR3: CASMGVGVNTGELFF; DNA: TGTGCCAGCATGGGTGTAGGGGTGAACACCGGGGAGCTGTTTTTT
D: TRBD1; size: many; V: TRBV6-1; J: TRBJ2-1; length: 13; CDR3: CASSGRQGNEQFF; DNA: TGTGCCAGCAGTGGAAGACAGGGTAATGAGCAGTTCTTC
D: .; size: few; V: TRBV5-1; J: TRBJ2-7; length: 11; CDR3: CASSSSIEQYF; DNA: TGCGCCAGCAGCTCAAGCATCGAGCAGTACTTC
D: .; size: few; V: TRBV7-7; J: TRBJ1-3; length: 15; CDR3: CASGPPAYSGNTIYF; DNA: TGTGCCAGCGGGCCCCCGGCTTACTCTGGAAACACCATATATTTT
D: .; size: many; V: TRBV5-1; J: TRBJ1-2; length: 14; CDR3: CASSANTGNYGYTF; DNA: TGCGCCAGCAGCGCAAACACAGGGAACTATGGCTACACCTTC
D: .; size: many; V: TRBV27; J: TRBJ1-2; length: 14; CDR3: CASSPGELLWGYTF; DNA: TGTGCCAGCAGTCCAGGGGAACTACTATGGGGCTACACCTTC
D: TRBD1; size: .; V: TRBV7-9; J: TRBJ2-1; length: 14; CDR3: CASSLGDRVKEQFF; DNA: TGTGCCAGCAGCTTAGGTGACAGGGTCAAAGAGCAGTTCTTC
D: .; size: .; V: TRBV7-2; J: TRBJ2-2; length: 14; CDR3: CASSFTSFAGELFF; DNA: TGTGCCAGCAGCTTTACTAGCTTCGCCGGGGAGCTGTTTTTT
D: TRBD2; size: few; V: TRBV6-1; J: TRBJ2-5; length: 16; CDR3: CASTPTIRGDQETQYF; DNA: TGTGCCAGCACCCCGACTATACGGGGGGACCAAGAGACCCAGTACTTC
D: .; size: .; V: TRBV29-1; J: TRBJ1-2; length: 12; CDR3: CSASVWDYGYTF; DNA: TGCAGCGCCTCCGTTTGGGACTATGGCTACACCTTC
D: .; size: few; V: TRBV10-2; J: TRBJ2-5; length: 14; CDR3: CASSELGRQETQYF; DNA: TGCGCCAGCAGTGAGTTAGGGAGACAAGAGACCCAGTACTTC
D: TRBD2; size: few; V: TRBV20-1; J: TRBJ2-1; length: 18; CDR3: CSAPGGLAGGSSYNEQFF; DNA: TGCAGTGCCCCCGGGGGACTAGCGGGAGGGAGCTCCTACAATGAGCAGTTCTTC
D: TRBD2; size: many; V: TRBV29-1; J: TRBJ2-3; length: 16; CDR3: CSVTGKREDSTDTQYF; DNA: TGCAGCGTGACCGGGAAGCGGGAGGACAGCACAGATACGCAGTATTTT
D: .; size: few; V: TRBV7-8; J: TRBJ2-3; length: 15; CDR3: CASSLAGYAADTQYF; DNA: TGTGCCAGCAGCTTAGCGGGGTACGCGGCAGATACGCAGTATTTT
D: TRBD2; size: few; V: TRBV20-1; J: TRBJ2-1; length: 17; CDR3: CSARPDLAGGKYNEQFF; DNA: TGCAGTGCTAGACCTGATCTAGCGGGAGGGAAATACAATGAGCAGTTCTTC
D: TRBD1; size: .; V: TRBV24-1; J: TRBJ2-7; length: 17; CDR3: CATSDGSGTGKSYEQYF; DNA: TGTGCCACCAGTGACGGCTCCGGGACAGGGAAAAGCTACGAGCAGTACTTC
D: TRBD1; size: .; V: TRBV5-1; J: TRBJ2-2; length: 17; CDR3: CASTAGAGTANTGELFF; DNA: TGCGCCAGCACAGCAGGCGCAGGGACAGCGAACACCGGGGAGCTGTTTTTT
D: .; size: many; V: TRBV28; J: TRBJ2-3; length: 15; CDR3: CASSLRLESVDTQYF; DNA: TGTGCCAGCAGTTTAAGGTTGGAATCCGTAGATACGCAGTATTTT
D: .; size: many; V: TRBV4-1; J: TRBJ2-1; length: 15; CDR3: CASSQEAPSYNEQFF; DNA: TGCGCCAGCAGCCAAGAAGCCCCTTCCTACAATGAGCAGTTCTTC
D: TRBD2; size: few; V: TRBV7-8; J: TRBJ2-3; length: 19; CDR3: CASSLRLAGYRGLTDTQYF; DNA: TGTGCCAGCAGCTTAAGACTAGCGGGGTACCGGGGCCTCACAGATACGCAGTATTTT
D: .; size: few; V: TRBV11-1; J: TRBJ2-1; length: 16; CDR3: CASSTGGHVSYNEQFF; DNA: TGTGCCAGCAGCACTGGGGGGCACGTCTCCTACAATGAGCAGTTCTTC
D: TRBD2; size: few; V: TRBV20-1; J: TRBJ2-3; length: 13; CDR3: CSAPAGVTDTQYF; DNA: TGCAGTGCTCCAGCGGGGGTCACAGATACGCAGTATTTT
D: .; size: .; V: TRBV11-2; J: TRBJ2-3; length: 18; CDR3: CASSTVPSTGVGTDTQYF; DNA: TGTGCCAGCAGCACCGTCCCGAGCACGGGAGTTGGAACAGATACGCAGTATTTT